What follows describes a single TCR beta chain. A quantity of about 0.45 to 1 ug RNA underwent reverse transcription using random hexamers. Multiplex PCR with immunoSEQ amplified the TCR beta CDR3 across 54 Vbeta and 13 Jbeta. TCRdb itself ran the immunoSEQ multiplex PCR reads through MiXCR, one entry per CDR3 protein. The sample has 160,000 or so distinct CDR3 sequences; roughly 94% are singletons. This entry comes from a study of CD8 T cells in Susac syndrome. Sequencing of TCR beta drew on CD8+ and CD4+ T cells from blood. While CD8+ and CD4+ T cells were isolated negatively, TEMRA cells were enriched by FACS. Germline values: CDR1 LNHNV, CDR2 YYDKDF (reference sequence). CDR3 length: 15 residues. Deletions cut 0 bases from V and 8 bases from J, with 14 bases between.

This TCR derives from a human donor with Susac syndrome. The chain employs TRBV15 and TRBJ1-3, with TRBD1 as a possible D gene (5 bases). The sequencing sample was made of CD4+ T cells from PBMCs. CDR3 loop: CATSRDRARADTIYF. The CDR3 coding sequence is TGTGCCACCAGCAGAGATAGGGCCAGGGCCGACACCATATATTTT.